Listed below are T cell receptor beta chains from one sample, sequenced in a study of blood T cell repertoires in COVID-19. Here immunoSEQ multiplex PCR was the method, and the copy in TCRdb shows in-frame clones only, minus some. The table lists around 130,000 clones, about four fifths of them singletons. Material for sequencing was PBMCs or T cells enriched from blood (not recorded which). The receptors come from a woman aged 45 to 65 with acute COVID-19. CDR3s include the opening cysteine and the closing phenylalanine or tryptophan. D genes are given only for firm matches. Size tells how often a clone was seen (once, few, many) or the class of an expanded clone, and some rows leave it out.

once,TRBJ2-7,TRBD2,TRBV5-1,CASSSGLAGEQYF,TGCGCCAGCAGCTCGGGACTAGCAGGCGAGCAGTACTTC
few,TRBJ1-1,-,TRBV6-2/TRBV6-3,CASRPNHGVNTEAFF,TGTGCCAGCAGACCTAACCACGGGGTAAACACTGAAGCTTTCTTT
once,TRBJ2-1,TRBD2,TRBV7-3,CASSSQSGRMLDEQFF,TGTGCCAGCAGTTCTCAAAGCGGGAGAATGCTGGATGAGCAGTTCTTC
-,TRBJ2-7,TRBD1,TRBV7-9,CASSNRGSYEQYF,TGTGCCAGCAGCAACAGGGGCTCCTACGAGCAGTACTTC
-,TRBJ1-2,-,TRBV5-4,CASSWAGLYDGYTF,TGTGCCAGCAGCTGGGCAGGTTTATACGATGGCTACACCTTC
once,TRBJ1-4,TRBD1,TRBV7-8,CASSTGGTGDEKLFF,TGTGCCAGTTCTACCGGCGGGACAGGGGATGAAAAACTGTTTTTT
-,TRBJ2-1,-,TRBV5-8,CASSPREYLNNEQFF,TGTGCCAGCAGCCCCCGGGAATACCTTAACAATGAGCAGTTCTTC
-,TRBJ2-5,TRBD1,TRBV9,CASSVDDREMSYETQYF,TGTGCCAGCAGCGTAGACGACAGGGAGATGTCTTATGAGACCCAGTACTTC
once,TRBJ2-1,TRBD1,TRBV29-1,CSAGQGGNEQFF,TGCAGCGCTGGACAGGGGGGCAATGAGCAGTTCTTC
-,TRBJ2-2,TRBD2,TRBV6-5,CASLREGGELFF,TGTGCCAGCCTTCGGGAGGGGGGGGAGCTGTTTTTT
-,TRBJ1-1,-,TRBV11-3,CASTFERNTEAFF,TGTGCCAGCACCTTCGAGAGGAACACTGAAGCTTTCTTT
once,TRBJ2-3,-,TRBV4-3,CASSQDWAGRTDTQYF,TGCGCCAGCAGCCAAGACTGGGCGGGACGCACAGATACGCAGTATTTT
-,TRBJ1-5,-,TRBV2,CASCYGGESYQPQHF,TGTGCCAGCTGCTACGGCGGGGAGAGCTATCAGCCCCAGCATTTT
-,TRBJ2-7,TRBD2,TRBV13,CASSLSGSSYEQYF,TGTGCCAGCAGCCTTAGCGGGAGCTCCTACGAGCAGTACTTC
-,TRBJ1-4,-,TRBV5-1,CASSLGGDANEKLFF,TGCGCCAGCAGCTTGGGGGGAGACGCAAATGAAAAACTGTTTTTT
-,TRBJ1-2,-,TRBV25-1,CASSEWGVSGYTF,TGTGCCAGCAGTGAATGGGGGGTGAGCGGCTACACCTTC
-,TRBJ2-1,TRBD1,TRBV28,CASSRQGRVNEQFF,TGTGCCAGCAGTCGACAGGGGAGAGTAAATGAGCAGTTCTTC
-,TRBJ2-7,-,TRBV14,CASSQVGGSGYEQYF,TGTGCCAGCAGCCAAGTAGGAGGGTCTGGCTACGAGCAGTACTTC
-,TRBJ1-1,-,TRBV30,CAWNPAAATEAFF,TGTGCCTGGAATCCAGCGGCGGCCACTGAAGCTTTCTTT
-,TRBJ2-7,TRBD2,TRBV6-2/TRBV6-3,CASSLWTSGVSSYEQYF,TGTGCCAGCAGTCTTTGGACTAGCGGGGTCAGCTCCTACGAGCAGTACTTC
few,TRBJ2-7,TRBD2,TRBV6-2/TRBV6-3,CASSYPVRTSGINPIYEQYF,TGTGCCAGCAGTTACCCAGTAAGGACTAGCGGGATAAATCCCATCTACGAGCAGTACTTC
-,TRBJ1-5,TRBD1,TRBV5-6,CASSRRDRGGNQPQHF,TGTGCCAGCAGCCGGCGGGACAGGGGAGGTAATCAGCCCCAGCATTTT
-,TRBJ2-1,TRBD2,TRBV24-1,CATSDRLANINEQFF,TGTGCCACCAGTGACCGACTAGCGAATATTAATGAGCAGTTCTTC
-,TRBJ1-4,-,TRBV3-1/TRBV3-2,CASSHLGQSNNEKLFF,TGTGCCAGCAGCCACCTCGGACAGTCAAATAATGAAAAACTGTTTTTT
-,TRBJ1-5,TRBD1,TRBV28,CASTKDRGYSNQPQHF,TGTGCCAGCACCAAGGACAGGGGTTATAGCAATCAGCCCCAGCATTTT
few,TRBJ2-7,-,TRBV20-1,CSARDPRKQYF,TGCAGTGCTAGAGATCCTAGGAAGCAGTACTTC
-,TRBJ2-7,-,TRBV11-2,CASSLEYTRRTYEQYF,TGTGCCAGCAGCTTAGAGTATACGCGGCGGACCTACGAGCAGTACTTC
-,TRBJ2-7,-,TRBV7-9,CASSPWGPYEQYF,TGTGCCAGCAGCCCCTGGGGCCCCTACGAGCAGTACTTC
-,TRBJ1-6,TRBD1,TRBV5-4,CASSWTTGDNSPLHF,TGTGCCAGCAGCTGGACAACAGGGGATAATTCACCCCTCCACTTT
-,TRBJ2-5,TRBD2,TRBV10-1,CASSEGTSGQETQYF,TGCGCCAGCAGTGAGGGGACTAGCGGCCAAGAGACCCAGTACTTC
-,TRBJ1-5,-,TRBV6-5,CASSYTRNQPQHF,TGTGCCAGCAGTTACACCAGGAATCAGCCCCAGCATTTT
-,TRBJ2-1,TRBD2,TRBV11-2,CASSWETSGVAEQFF,TGTGCCAGCAGCTGGGAGACTAGCGGGGTTGCTGAGCAGTTCTTC
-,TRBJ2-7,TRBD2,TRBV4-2,CASTPWGLAGGGSYEQYF,TGTGCCAGCACACCCTGGGGACTAGCGGGAGGGGGGTCCTACGAGCAGTACTTC
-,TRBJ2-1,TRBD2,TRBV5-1,CASSLGGSGGLNEQFF,TGCGCCAGCAGCTTGGGAGGTAGCGGGGGGTTGAATGAGCAGTTCTTC
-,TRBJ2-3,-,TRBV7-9,CASSPDGGDTQYF,TGTGCCAGCAGCCCAGACGGGGGAGATACGCAGTATTTT